This T cell receptor (beta chain) was recorded in a study of blood T cell repertoires in COVID-19. Clones were read by immunoSEQ multiplex PCR, and TCRdb kept only the in-frame ones, dropping some. The table has around 180,000 clones, around 67% seen once. Trimming pared 4 bases from V and 7 bases from J, leaving 20 bases between. The CDR3 covers 16 residues. Germline loops: CDR1 SGHKS, CDR2 YYEKEE (reference sequence). This chain links TRBV5-5 with TRBJ2-2; perhaps TRBD1 as D (8 bases). Sequencing used peripheral blood. This sequence was found in a woman at least 80 years old with acute or convalescent COVID-19. The CDR3 DNA is TGTGCCAGCAGCCCTACGGAGGGAGGGACAGGCGGGGAGCTGTTTTTT. This gives the protein CASSPTEGGTGGELFF.